The sequence of this T cell receptor beta chain was determined in a study of blood T cells in healthy people across ages. The V end lost 1 base, the J end lost 8 bases, and 27 bases lay between the germline ends. The germline V gene encodes CDR1 LGHDT and CDR2 YNNKEL (reference sequence). This CDR3 spans 19 amino acids. A J-beta primer mix and a sample-barcoded 5' primer were used in a second PCR of about 6 to 12 cycles. One entry per CDR3 protein results from TCRdb running MiXCR on the 5' RACE reads. The sample has 1,500,000 or so distinct CDR3 sequences, 35% to 45% seen once. This clonotype was seen more than once but under ten times.

This clonotype was sampled from a woman aged 18-29 years in good health. Sequencing was carried out using blood. The rearrangement links TRBV3-1 to TRBJ2-1; possibly TRBD1 for D (5 bases). In DNA, the CDR3 is TGTGCCAGCAGCCAAGGGGGTCTACAAGGGTTAGTGGAACAGGATGAGCAGTTCTTC. Protein sequence: CASSQGGLQGLVEQDEQFF.